This T cell receptor beta chain was profiled in a study of control samples from healthy donors and cancer patients. Profiling relied on immunoSEQ multiplex PCR, and the TCRdb table lists in-frame clones only, not all of them. The table lists about 50,000 clones, over 85% of them singletons. The germline V and J ends were trimmed by 2 bases and 0 bases, with 8 bases remaining between them. In germline, CDR1 is MNHEY, CDR2 SMNVEV (reference sequence). The CDR3 consists of 15 residues. This clonotype originated in a man aged 25-45 years with colorectal cancer. V is TRBV27 and J is TRBJ1-5, with D possibly being TRBD1 (6 bases). Sequencing input: PBMCs. CDR3 in DNA: TGTGCCAGCAGTTTAGACAGGAATAGCAATCAGCCCCAGCATTTT. Amino acid sequence: CASSLDRNSNQPQHF.